This T cell receptor beta chain was obtained from a study of lymphopenia after photon versus proton radiotherapy. A word on this clone: The target antigen is unknown.

Produced via immunoSEQ multiplex PCR; TCRdb's table is partial and in-frame only. Of tens of thousands of clones in the sample, around 87% were seen once. Whole-study findings and limits: Oligoclonal CD8+ Temra expansion after nadir drove photon patients' diversity drop. Only patients who died were analyzed for survival; proton advantage is unproven.

Sequenced here: peripheral blood, sampled from a patient treated with proton-based radiotherapy. The sequence was obtained from a man aged 80 or over with esophageal cancer.

This CDR3 reads CASSQEVAREQYF. Here the CDR3 DNA reads TGCGCCAGCAGCCAAGAAGTGGCCCGGGAGCAGTACTTC. V usage is TRBV4-3 and J usage is TRBJ2-7, with D uncertain. The germline V gene has CDR1 LGHNA and CDR2 YSLEER. The V gene lost 0 bases and the J gene lost 7 bases, with 10 bases spanning the gap. CDR3 length: 13 residues.